A selection of T cell receptor beta chains follows, all from one sample in a study of sequential checkpoint blockade in melanoma. The protocol was immunoSEQ multiplex PCR, while the TCRdb copy is restricted to in-frame clones and leaves out a portion. The repertoire has more than 9,500 clones, around 67% of them found once; the top ten carry 17%. Here the sequenced sample was CD8+ T cells sorted from blood (inferred from file names), taken from a patient given nivolumab and ipilimumab in sequence. These receptors were collected from a human donor with melanoma. The CDR3 runs from the conserved cysteine through the conserved F or W. D genes are given only for firm matches. The size field is filled for only some rows; it gives once, few, many or a size class.

clone_size j_call d_call v_call cdr3_aa cdr3_nt
NA TRBJ2-1 NA TRBV5-6 CASSFEGGRGNEQFF TGTGCCAGCAGCTTCGAAGGCGGGCGAGGCAATGAGCAGTTCTTC
NA TRBJ2-5 NA TRBV28 CASSYEGVETQYF TGTGCCAGCAGTTACGAGGGTGTAGAGACCCAGTACTTC
NA TRBJ1-2 NA TRBV14 CASSQYTTGGYTF TGTGCCAGCAGCCAGTACACCACGGGTGGCTACACCTTC
NA TRBJ2-6 NA TRBV11-3 CASSSRNSVAGANVLTF TGTGCCAGCAGCTCCAGAAATAGCGTAGCTGGGGCCAACGTCCTGACTTTC
NA TRBJ2-3 NA TRBV7-9 CASSHRVDTQYF TGTGCCAGCAGCCACAGGGTAGATACGCAGTATTTT
NA TRBJ2-1 TRBD2 TRBV4-1 CASSPGGASGTYNEQFF TGCGCCAGCAGCCCTGGGGGGGCTAGCGGGACATACAATGAGCAGTTCTTC
medium-sized TRBJ2-3 TRBD1 TRBV5-8 CASTRGQSSTDTQYF TGTGCCAGCACCCGGGGACAGTCTAGCACAGATACGCAGTATTTT
few TRBJ1-5 NA TRBV6-4 CASSSPTLVRSQHF TGTGCCAGCAGTTCGCCTACTCTGGTCAGGTCCCAGCATTTT
few TRBJ2-5 NA TRBV11-2 CASSLSIAFQETQYF TGTGCCAGCAGCTTATCAATAGCCTTCCAAGAGACCCAGTACTTC
NA TRBJ1-5 NA TRBV27 CASSFRSGVEQPQHF TGTGCCAGCAGTTTTCGTTCCGGAGTAGAGCAGCCCCAGCATTTT
NA TRBJ2-7 NA TRBV2 CASSDRATPAYEQYF TGTGCCAGCAGTGACAGGGCAACCCCAGCCTACGAGCAGTACTTC
NA TRBJ2-7 NA TRBV30 CAWSATTSYEQYF TGTGCCTGGAGTGCCACAACTAGCTACGAGCAGTACTTC
few TRBJ1-2 NA TRBV5-5 CASSAEQGYYGYTF TGTGCCAGCAGCGCAGAACAGGGATACTATGGCTACACCTTC
NA TRBJ2-7 TRBD2 TRBV7-8 CASSSRLAGGPRHEQYF TGTGCCAGCAGTTCTAGACTAGCGGGAGGGCCAAGGCACGAGCAGTACTTC
NA TRBJ1-5 NA TRBV7-9 CASSFGGLGQPQHF TGTGCCAGCAGCTTCGGGGGTCTCGGGCAGCCCCAGCATTTT
medium-sized TRBJ2-3 NA TRBV18 CASSRQGLDTQYF TGTGCCAGCTCACGGCAGGGGTTGGATACGCAGTATTTT
NA TRBJ2-7 NA TRBV27 CASSLGQGGSYEQYF TGTGCCAGCAGTTTGGGCCAGGGGGGCTCCTACGAGCAGTACTTC
NA TRBJ1-6 NA TRBV28 CASTLPRGPLHF TGTGCCAGCACCCTACCTAGGGGTCCCCTCCACTTT
NA TRBJ2-1 NA TRBV5-7 CASSLGQSSYNEQFF TGTGCCAGCAGCTTAGGACAGAGCTCCTACAATGAGCAGTTCTTC
few TRBJ1-2 NA TRBV6-6 CASYGGGGYTF TGTGCCAGCTATGGGGGGGGAGGCTACACCTTC
NA TRBJ2-7 NA TRBV6-5 CASSDRGYEQYF TGTGCCAGCAGCGACCGGGGCTACGAGCAGTACTTC
NA TRBJ2-1 NA TRBV2 CATSSSGSYNEQFF TGTGCCACCTCAAGTAGCGGCTCCTACAATGAGCAGTTCTTC
few TRBJ1-5 TRBD1 TRBV19 CASRGTGESQPQHF TGTGCCAGTCGCGGGACAGGGGAGAGTCAGCCCCAGCATTTT
NA TRBJ2-1 TRBD2 TRBV5-1 CASSSGGRDYLKNYNEQFF TGCGCCAGCAGCTCCGGCGGGAGGGACTACCTTAAAAACTACAATGAGCAGTTCTTC
NA TRBJ1-3 NA TRBV11-2 CASSTTTSSGNTIYF TGTGCCAGCAGCACGACAACGAGCTCTGGAAACACCATATATTTT
few TRBJ2-7 NA TRBV6-6 CASSYLSSSYEQYF TGTGCCAGCAGTTACTTATCGTCCTCCTACGAGCAGTACTTC
NA TRBJ2-5 TRBD2 TRBV6-1 CASSVKSGGAETQYF TGTGCCAGCAGTGTTAAAAGCGGGGGGGCGGAGACCCAGTACTTC
NA TRBJ1-1 NA TRBV9 CASSGGGGTEAFF TGTGCCAGCAGCGGCGGTGGAGGCACTGAAGCTTTCTTT
few TRBJ1-2 TRBD1 TRBV7-9 CASSFGTGADGYTF TGTGCCAGCAGCTTCGGGACAGGGGCTGATGGCTACACCTTC
NA TRBJ2-1 TRBD1 TRBV9 CASSVGQGVYNEQFF TGTGCCAGCAGCGTCGGACAGGGGGTCTACAATGAGCAGTTCTTC
NA TRBJ2-5 TRBD2 TRBV6-5 CASRPVAGARETQYF TGTGCCAGCAGACCCGTAGCGGGAGCTCGAGAGACCCAGTACTTC
few TRBJ2-7 TRBD1 TRBV5-5 CASSLNPGQGTYEQYF TGTGCCAGCAGCCTTAATCCGGGACAGGGGACCTACGAGCAGTACTTC
NA TRBJ1-2 NA TRBV4-1 CASSQEMAGGGGYTF TGCGCCAGCAGCCAAGAAATGGCCGGCGGGGGAGGCTACACCTTC
NA TRBJ2-1 TRBD2 TRBV9 CASSPLEASGGDGYEQFF TGTGCCAGCAGCCCCCTCGAGGCTAGCGGGGGGGATGGCTATGAGCAGTTCTTC
once TRBJ1-1 NA TRBV14 CASSHSSNTEAFF TGTGCCAGCAGCCACTCTTCGAACACTGAAGCTTTCTTT
NA TRBJ2-1 NA TRBV6-6 CASSAIGVGIYNEQFF TGTGCCAGCAGTGCAATAGGGGTGGGAATATACAATGAGCAGTTCTTC
NA TRBJ2-7 NA TRBV15 CATSRSYYEQYF TGTGCCACCAGCAGATCCTACTACGAGCAGTACTTC
NA TRBJ2-1 NA TRBV4-1 CASSQAELEQFF TGCGCCAGCAGCCAAGCGGAGTTGGAGCAGTTCTTC
few TRBJ2-1 TRBD2 TRBV6-4 CASSDMASGSYNEQFF TGTGCCAGCAGTGACATGGCTAGCGGAAGCTACAATGAGCAGTTCTTC
NA TRBJ1-1 NA TRBV7-9 CASSLQGVTNTEAFF TGTGCCAGCAGCTTACAGGGTGTAACCAACACTGAAGCTTTCTTT
few TRBJ1-1 NA TRBV6-5 CASIETRGGNTEAFF TGTGCCAGCATAGAAACCCGGGGGGGGAACACTGAAGCTTTCTTT
NA TRBJ2-5 TRBD1 TRBV4-1 CASSHDHRGETQYF TGCGCCAGCAGCCACGACCACAGGGGGGAGACCCAGTACTTC
few TRBJ2-2 TRBD2 TRBV19 CASSRLAGATGELFF TGTGCCAGTAGTCGCCTAGCGGGGGCCACCGGGGAGCTGTTTTTT
NA TRBJ1-5 NA TRBV28 CASSLQAYEQPQHF TGTGCCAGCAGTTTACAGGCATACGAACAGCCCCAGCATTTT
NA TRBJ1-4 TRBD1 TRBV10-3 CAISESPGQVSTNEKLFF TGTGCCATCAGTGAGTCCCCTGGACAGGTTTCCACTAATGAAAAACTGTTTTTT
NA TRBJ2-3 TRBD2 TRBV4-1 CASSIIAGSTDTQYF TGCGCCAGCAGCATTATAGCGGGGTCCACAGATACGCAGTATTTT
NA TRBJ2-7 NA TRBV5-4 CASSFGTTEQYF TGTGCCAGCAGCTTCGGGACAACGGAGCAGTACTTC
few TRBJ2-1 NA TRBV6-1 CASSEEGGGGYNEQFF TGTGCCAGCAGTGAAGAGGGCGGGGGCGGCTACAATGAGCAGTTCTTC
few TRBJ2-2 NA TRBV9 CASSVGTDPGELFF TGTGCCAGCAGCGTAGGGACAGACCCCGGGGAGCTGTTTTTT
few TRBJ2-7 NA TRBV7-9 CASSLADSYEQYF TGTGCCAGCAGCTTAGCGGACAGCTACGAGCAGTACTTC
NA TRBJ2-2 NA TRBV7-9 CASSSSGINTGELFF TGTGCCAGCAGCTCTTCAGGGATTAACACCGGGGAGCTGTTTTTT
NA TRBJ2-7 NA TRBV6-1 CASSEGSRSYEQYF TGTGCCAGCAGTGAAGGAAGCCGTTCCTACGAGCAGTACTTC
NA TRBJ2-5 NA TRBV9 CASSVVGLQRETQYF TGTGCCAGCAGCGTAGTAGGACTCCAAAGGGAGACCCAGTACTTC
NA TRBJ2-7 NA TRBV29-1 CSVGGRGHAFHEQYF TGCAGCGTTGGGGGGCGAGGGCATGCTTTTCACGAGCAGTACTTC
NA TRBJ1-5 NA TRBV10-3 CAISESDQPQHF TGTGCCATCAGTGAGTCCGATCAGCCCCAGCATTTT